The following is a TCR beta chain sequence with its context. No antigen is known for it. In TCRdb, the 5' RACE reads were re-called with MiXCR into one record per CDR3 protein. This table holds some 200,000 distinct CDR3 sequences, around 13% found once. These data originate in a study of CD8 T cells in ankylosing spondylitis. Study results and limitations: Disease-linked clones were reportedly significantly enriched in matched ankylosing spondylitis synovial fluid.

Germline V lookup: CDR1 MNHNS, CDR2 SASEGT. This CDR3 is built from 15 residues. V lost 4 bases, J lost 7 bases, and 16 bases lay in between. The J gene is TRBJ2-2, the V gene TRBV6-1; the D gene is possibly TRBD1 (6 bases). The sample comprised blood, either unsorted or a sorted T cell fraction (not recorded which). This receptor was taken from a male donor with ankylosing spondylitis or in good health (not recorded which). DNA for the CDR3: TGTGCCAGCAGTGCCTACAGGGACGGGGACGGGGAGCTGTTTTTT. This translates into CASSAYRDGDGELFF.